One and the same sample provided the 7 T cell receptor beta chains below, sequenced in a study of OX40 agonist ivuxolimab in advanced cancers. The repertoire was sequenced with immunoSEQ multiplex PCR; TCRdb's copy has only in-frame clones and lacks some. The table includes 30,000 to 40,000 clones, over 75% detected once. Source: CD4+ or CD8+ T cells sorted from blood, taken in a trial of the OX40 agonist ivuxolimab. The receptors were sampled from an adult with an advanced solid tumor such as melanoma, head and neck, liver or kidney cancer.

V is TRBV1 and J is TRBJ2-7; the table's D call TRBD1 went unverified against the DNA. TRBV1 is a pseudogene. The CDR3 length is 14 residues. The DNA for the CDR3 is TGCACCAGCAGCCAAGATGTGAGGGGGCCAGAGCAGTACGTC. Translating it yields CTSSQDVRGPEQYV.

The chain is built from TRBV27 and TRBJ2-1, with a possible D match to TRBD1 (6 bases). Trimming pared 5 bases from V and 1 base from J, leaving 18 bases between. The length of the CDR3 is 17 residues. Germline lookup yields CDR1 MNHEY and CDR2 SMNVEV (reference sequence). The chain's CDR3 is CASSIITNRDSYNEQFF. The CDR3, as DNA: TGTGCCAGCAGTATCATAACAAACAGGGATTCCTACAATGAGCAGTTCTTC.

The CDR3 DNA is TGCAGCGGGGAATTGAACACTGAAGCTTTCTTT. It is translated as CSGELNTEAFF. This sequence joins TRBV29-1 and TRBJ1-1; no firm D call. Trimming stripped 7 bases from V and 0 bases from J, with 6 bases between. The CDR3 is 11 amino acids. Germline values: CDR1 SQVTM, CDR2 ANQGSEA.

The sample holds one count of this clone. The chain has TRBV11-2 and TRBJ2-3, with 11 bases fitting TRBD2. J was trimmed by 4 bases and V by 1 base; bases with no gene match: 7. In germline, CDR1 is SGHAT, CDR2 FQNNGV. The CDR3 runs 17 residues. The CDR3 is CASSLAHLAGGPDTQYF. The CDR3 DNA reads as TGTGCCAGCAGCTTAGCGCACCTAGCGGGGGGCCCAGATACGCAGTATTTT.

This clone was found once. The V call is TRBV11-2, the J call TRBJ2-7, with D unclear. The germline gives CDR1 SGHAT, CDR2 FQNNGV. The CDR3 covers 12 residues. Deletions cut 7 bases from V and 4 bases from J, with 11 bases between. Written as DNA, the CDR3 is TGTGCCAGCACCGGCGGTAGTTACGAGCAGTACTTC. Amino acid sequence: CASTGGSYEQYF.

The rearrangement links TRBV6-5 to TRBJ2-7; no firm D call. The CDR3 has 15 residues. V was clipped by 0 bases and J by 2 bases, with 11 bases between them. Germline V CDR1 and CDR2: MNHEY, SVGAGI. The CDR3 coding sequence is TGTGCCAGCAGTTACTCGGCCCGAGCCCCCTACGAGCAGTACTTC. It translates to CASSYSARAPYEQYF.

J is TRBJ2-2 and V is TRBV11-3, with 9 bases aligning to TRBD1. CDR1 SGHNT and CDR2 YENEEA come from the germline V gene. Germline trimming cut 6 bases from V and 3 bases from J; bases unmatched to any gene: 2. The CDR3 has 14 residues. The CDR3 protein is CASRWTGDTGELFF. CDR3 DNA sequence: TGTGCCAGCAGGTGGACAGGGGACACCGGGGAGCTGTTTTTT.